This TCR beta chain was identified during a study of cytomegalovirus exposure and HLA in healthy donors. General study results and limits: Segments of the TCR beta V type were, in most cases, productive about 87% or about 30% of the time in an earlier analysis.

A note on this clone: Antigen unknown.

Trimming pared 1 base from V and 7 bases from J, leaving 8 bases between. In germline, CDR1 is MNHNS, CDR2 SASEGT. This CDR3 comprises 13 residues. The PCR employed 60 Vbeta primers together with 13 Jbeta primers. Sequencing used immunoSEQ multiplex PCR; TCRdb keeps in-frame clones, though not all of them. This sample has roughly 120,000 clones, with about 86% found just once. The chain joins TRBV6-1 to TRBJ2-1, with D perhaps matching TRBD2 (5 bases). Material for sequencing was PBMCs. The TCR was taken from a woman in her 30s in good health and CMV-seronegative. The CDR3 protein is CASSEVPGNEQFF. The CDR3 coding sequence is TGTGCCAGCAGTGAAGTACCGGGAAATGAGCAGTTCTTC.